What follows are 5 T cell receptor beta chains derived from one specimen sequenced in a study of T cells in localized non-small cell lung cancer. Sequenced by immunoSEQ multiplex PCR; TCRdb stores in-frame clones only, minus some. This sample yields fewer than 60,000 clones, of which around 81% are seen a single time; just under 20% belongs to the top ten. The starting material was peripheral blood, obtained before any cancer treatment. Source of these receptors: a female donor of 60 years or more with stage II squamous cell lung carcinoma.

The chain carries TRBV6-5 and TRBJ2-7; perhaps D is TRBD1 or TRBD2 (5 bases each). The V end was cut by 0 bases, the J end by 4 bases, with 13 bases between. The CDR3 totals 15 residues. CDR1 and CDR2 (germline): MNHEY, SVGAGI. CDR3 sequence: CASSYSNRGPYEQYF. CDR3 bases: TGTGCCAGCAGTTACTCGAATCGGGGCCCTTACGAGCAGTACTTC.

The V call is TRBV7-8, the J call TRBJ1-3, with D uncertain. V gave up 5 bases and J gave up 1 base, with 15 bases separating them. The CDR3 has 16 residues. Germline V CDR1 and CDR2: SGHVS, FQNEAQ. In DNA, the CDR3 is TGTGCCAGCAGCAACCAGCGCCAAGCTTCTGGAAACACCATATATTTT. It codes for CASSNQRQASGNTIYF.

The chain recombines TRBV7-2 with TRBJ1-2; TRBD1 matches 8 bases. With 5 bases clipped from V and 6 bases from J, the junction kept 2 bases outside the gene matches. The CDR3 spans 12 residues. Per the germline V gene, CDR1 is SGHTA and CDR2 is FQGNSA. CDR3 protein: CASSPTGDGYTF. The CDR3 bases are TGTGCCAGCAGCCCGACAGGGGATGGCTACACCTTC. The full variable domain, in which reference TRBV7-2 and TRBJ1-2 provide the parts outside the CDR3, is GAGVSQSPSNKVTEKGKDVELRCDPISGHTALYWYRQSLGQGLEFLIYFQGNSAPDKSGLPSDRFSAERTGGSVSTLTIQRTQQEDSAVYLCASSPTGDGYTFGSGTRLTVV.

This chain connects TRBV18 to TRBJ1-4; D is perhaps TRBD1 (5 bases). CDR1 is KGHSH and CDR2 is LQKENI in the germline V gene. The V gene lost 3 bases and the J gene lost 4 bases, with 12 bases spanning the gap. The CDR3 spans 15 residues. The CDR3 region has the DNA TGTGCCAGCTCACCGGAGAACAGGTTTAATGAAAAACTGTTTTTT. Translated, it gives CASSPENRFNEKLFF.

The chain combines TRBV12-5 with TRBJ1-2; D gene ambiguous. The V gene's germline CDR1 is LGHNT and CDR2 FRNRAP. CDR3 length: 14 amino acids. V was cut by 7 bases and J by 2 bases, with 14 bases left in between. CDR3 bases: TGTGCTAGTGCCGGGTTCGGCGGAAACTATGGCTACACCTTC. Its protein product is CASAGFGGNYGYTF.